These 25 T cell receptor beta chains came from one sample sequenced in a study of T cells after yellow fever vaccination. In TCRdb, the 5' RACE reads were re-called with MiXCR into one record per CDR3 protein. Among 250,000 to 400,000 distinct CDR3 sequences listed, about 4% were seen once. Sequenced material: PBMCs, taken 5 days after the yellow fever booster vaccination. Receptors originate from a man between 18 and 35 years old who received the YFV17D yellow fever vaccine.

This clonotype was counted many times. The chain carries TRBV4-1 and TRBJ1-3; D not certain. The germline V gene has CDR1 MGHRA and CDR2 YSYEKL. This CDR3 is 13 amino acids long. V dropped 0 bases and J dropped 4 bases, with 4 bases sitting between them. The DNA for the CDR3 is TGCGCCAGCAGCCAAGAAGAAGGAAACACCATATATTTT. Amino acids: CASSQEEGNTIYF.

This sequence joins TRBV7-9 and TRBJ1-2; 8 nucleotides match TRBD1. Per the germline V gene, CDR1 is SEHNR and CDR2 is FQNEAQ (reference sequence). J gave up 3 bases and V 1 base, and 7 bases lay outside the gene matches. This CDR3 is 16 amino acids long. The CDR3 spells CASSLGAGGADYGYTF. The CDR3 DNA is TGTGCCAGCAGCTTAGGGGCAGGGGGCGCTGACTATGGCTACACCTTC.

This clonotype was counted only a few times. The rearrangement uses TRBV20-1 and TRBJ1-2, with 8 bases that match TRBD1. V was pared by 4 bases and J by 7 bases, with 14 bases of the junction left unmatched. Germline CDR1 reads DFQATT; CDR2 reads SNEGSKA (reference sequence). The CDR3 loop spans 15 amino acids. The CDR3 spells CSAKDRESVRGGYTF. The CDR3 DNA reads as TGCAGTGCTAAGGACAGGGAAAGCGTTAGGGGTGGCTACACCTTC.

At least ten counts were recorded for this clonotype. The rearrangement links TRBV15 to TRBJ2-7; D tentatively reads TRBD1 or TRBD2 (5 bases each). Germline V gene data show CDR1 as LNHNV and CDR2 as YYDKDF (reference sequence). The CDR3 covers 14 residues. The V end lost 0 bases, the J end lost 3 bases, and 9 bases lay between the germline ends. CDR3 sequence: CATSRDRGIYEQYF. DNA for the CDR3: TGTGCCACCAGCAGAGATCGGGGCATCTACGAGCAGTACTTC.

This clonotype was found many times. The chain has TRBV7-2 and TRBJ1-5, with 11 bases fitting TRBD1. The trim removed 4 bases at V and 1 base at J, leaving 3 bases unmatched. Germline V CDR1 and CDR2: SGHTA, FQGNSA. The CDR3 spans 16 residues. The CDR3 sequence: CASSWTGGRSNQPQHF. The CDR3 nucleotides are TGTGCCAGCAGCTGGACAGGGGGCAGGAGCAATCAGCCCCAGCATTTT.

There are a few counts of this clonotype. J is TRBJ2-6 and V is TRBV12-3 or TRBV12-4; a weak D match, TRBD1 (5 bases). Trimming took 6 bases from V and 1 from J, leaving 10 bases between them. The CDR3 consists of 15 residues. The chain's CDR3 is CASRGRGSGANVLTF. The DNA for the CDR3 is TGTGCCAGCAGAGGTAGGGGTTCTGGGGCCAACGTCCTGACTTTC.

This clonotype was detected only a few times. The rearrangement links TRBV7-9 to TRBJ2-5; D is uncertain. The CDR3 spans 14 residues. Germline V lookup: CDR1 SEHNR, CDR2 FQNEAQ (reference sequence). V shed 2 bases and J shed 3 bases, with 10 bases lying between them. The CDR3, as DNA: TGTGCCAGCAGCTTATCAGGACCTAAAGAGACCCAGTACTTC. It encodes CASSLSGPKETQYF.

This sequence joins TRBV12-3 or TRBV12-4 and TRBJ1-2; possible D gene TRBD1, 5 bases. This CDR3 region has 13 residues. V lost 8 bases and J lost 4, with 14 bases in between. The DNA of the CDR3 is TGTGCCAGCGCCCCGGGGCTCGGCTATGGCTACACCTTC. It specifies CASAPGLGYGYTF.

In its sample, this clonotype was seen many times. The chain joins TRBV29-1 to TRBJ2-3, with 9 bases aligning to TRBD1. Germline V gene data show CDR1 as SQVTM and CDR2 as ANQGSEA. This CDR3 has 13 amino acids. V gave up 4 bases and J gave up 1 base; unmatched junction bases: 0. The CDR3 DNA is TGCAGCGTTGGGACAGGGGGCACAGATACGCAGTATTTT. As protein: CSVGTGGTDTQYF.

This rearrangement joins TRBV6-2 or TRBV6-3 to TRBJ1-2, with 7 bases identical to TRBD1. Germline-derived CDR1 and CDR2 are MNHEY and SVGEGT. V was clipped by 6 bases and J by 5 bases; unmatched bases: 3. The CDR3 runs to 12 residues. CDR3 region: CASRDRDYGYTF. The DNA of the CDR3 is TGTGCCAGCAGAGACAGGGATTATGGCTACACCTTC.

This clonotype was seen a few times. The chain recombines TRBV4-1 with TRBJ1-2; no reliable D call. Per the germline V gene, CDR1 is MGHRA and CDR2 is YSYEKL. Trimming took 1 base from V and 4 from J, leaving 13 bases between them. The CDR3 runs to 15 residues. The CDR3 loop reads CASSQAPVGRYGYTF. In DNA form, the CDR3 reads TGCGCCAGCAGCCAAGCCCCAGTAGGCCGCTATGGCTACACCTTC.

This clonotype was seen at least ten times. V is TRBV25-1 and J is TRBJ2-6; D might be TRBD1 (5 bases). Per the germline V gene, CDR1 is MGHDK and CDR2 is SYGVNS. There are 14 residues in the CDR3. Trimming stripped 7 bases from V and 0 bases from J, with 7 bases between. CDR3 bases: TGTGCCAGCACCGACAGCTCTGGGGCCAACGTCCTGACTTTC. Translated, it gives CASTDSSGANVLTF.

The chain employs TRBV10-3 and TRBJ2-5; a weak D match, TRBD1 (6 bases). The germline gives CDR1 ENHRY, CDR2 SYGVKD. The CDR3 has 13 amino acids. V was shortened by 11 bases and J by 1 base, with 14 bases between the two germline ends. CDR3 amino acids: CACQTGTQETQYF. In DNA, the CDR3 is TGTGCCTGTCAAACAGGGACCCAAGAGACCCAGTACTTC.

This clonotype was seen many times. The rearrangement uses TRBV4-2 and TRBJ2-5; 12 bases map to TRBD2. CDR1 is LGHNA and CDR2 is YNFKEQ in the germline V gene. With 5 bases clipped from V and 5 bases from J, the junction kept 15 bases outside the gene matches. The CDR3 contains 18 residues. The CDR3 nucleotides read TGTGCCAGCAGCAAGACTAGCGGGGGCCTCGAAAGGTGGGAGACCCAGTACTTC. Its protein product is CASSKTSGGLERWETQYF.

This sequence joins TRBV5-1 and TRBJ2-7; 7 nucleotides line up with TRBD1. Germline V lookup: CDR1 SGHRS, CDR2 YFSETQ. The CDR3 loop spans 14 amino acids. Trimming removed 4 bases from V and 6 bases from J; junction bases left unmatched: 10. CDR3 loop: CASSLGDSESEQYV. CDR3 DNA sequence: TGCGCCAGCAGCCTGGGGGACAGTGAATCCGAGCAGTACGTC.

This clonotype was detected ten times or more. This chain uses TRBV11-1 with TRBJ2-2; TRBD1 agrees at 7 bases. Trimming took 5 bases from V and 5 from J; bases not matched to a gene: 11. From germline, CDR1 is SGHAT and CDR2 FQDESV (reference sequence). The CDR3 extends over 16 amino acids. The CDR3 nucleotides read TGTGCCAGCAGCCCCCTTGGGTACAGGGGAACCGGGGAGCTGTTTTTT. Its translation: CASSPLGYRGTGELFF.

The CDR3 is CASRRPGREEETQYF. The CDR3 coding sequence is TGTGCCAGCAGACGGCCGGGACGGGAGGAAGAGACCCAGTACTTC. The chain combines TRBV5-8 with TRBJ2-5, with TRBD2 matching over 7 bases. With 5 bases clipped from V and 3 bases from J, the junction kept 10 bases outside the gene matches. The CDR3 sequence is 15 residues long. Germline V lookup: CDR1 SGHTS, CDR2 YDEGEE.

This clonotype was detected only a few times. The rearrangement uses TRBV20-1 and TRBJ1-6; possibly TRBD1 for D (5 bases). CDR3 size: 15 residues. Germline assignment: CDR1 DFQATT and CDR2 SNEGSKA (reference sequence). V lost 0 bases and J lost 9, with 15 bases in between. CDR3 in DNA: TGCAGTGCTAGAGAAATTGGGGCCCTAGGTTCACCCCTCCACTTT. Protein: CSAREIGALGSPLHF.

The gene calls are TRBV14 and TRBJ1-2; 8 bases map to TRBD1. With 2 bases clipped from V and 2 bases from J, the junction kept 1 base outside the gene matches. Germline V gives CDR1 SGHDN, CDR2 FVKESK. CDR3 length: 14 amino acids. CDR3 in DNA: TGTGCCAGCAGCCAATGGGACAGGAACTATGGCTACACCTTC. This sequence encodes CASSQWDRNYGYTF. Complete variable domain (other parts from reference TRBV14 and TRBJ1-2): EAGVTQFPSHSVIEKGQTVTLRCDPISGHDNLYWYRRVMGKEIKFLLHFVKESKQDESGMPNNRFLAERTGGTYSTLKVQPAELEDSGVYFCASSQWDRNYGYTFGSGTRLTVV.

This clonotype appeared a few times. The CDR3 DNA reads as TGTGCCAGCAGTTACGCCGGGAAGAACTATGGCTACACCTTC. Protein sequence: CASSYAGKNYGYTF. The V call is TRBV6-2 or TRBV6-3, the J call TRBJ1-2; D unresolved. The germline gives CDR1 MNHEY, CDR2 SVGEGT. The V end was cut by 2 bases, the J end by 2 bases, with 9 bases between. This CDR3 region has 14 residues.

This clonotype appeared a few times. V is TRBV12-3 or TRBV12-4 and J is TRBJ1-6; D possibly corresponds to TRBD1 (5 bases). The CDR3 runs 16 residues. V was cut by 5 bases and J by 7 bases, with 18 bases left in between. CDR3 nucleotide sequence: TGTGCCAGCAGTGGAGGAGGGCAGGGTAGAAATTCACCCCTCCACTTT. Residues: CASSGGGQGRNSPLHF.

There are a few counts of this clonotype. CDR3 sequence: CASTNRQGILNYGYTF. The DNA for the CDR3 is TGTGCCAGCACCAACCGACAGGGAATTCTAAACTATGGCTACACCTTC. This chain connects TRBV12-3 or TRBV12-4 to TRBJ1-2; 7 nucleotides line up with TRBD1. The CDR3 is 16 residues long. J lost 2 bases, V lost 7 bases, and 13 bases had no gene match.

This clonotype was recorded many times. The chain recombines TRBV27 with TRBJ2-1, with 7 positions matching TRBD2. Germline V gives CDR1 MNHEY, CDR2 SMNVEV (reference sequence). CDR3 length: 18 amino acids. V trimming: 0 bases; J trimming: 4 bases; junction bases outside the gene matches: 12. The CDR3 bases are TGTGCCAGCAGTTTATCGGTGCCTAGCGGATATCTATACAATGAGCAGTTCTTC. It yields the protein CASSLSVPSGYLYNEQFF.

This clonotype has a handful of counts. The rearrangement uses TRBV29-1 and TRBJ2-7, with D maybe TRBD1 (6 bases). The CDR3 has 12 amino acids. Germline CDR1 and CDR2: SQVTM and ANQGSEA. CDR3 DNA: TGCAGTGCTCGGACAGCCTTTGACGAGCAGTACGTC. It specifies CSARTAFDEQYV.

The genes are TRBV6-5 and TRBJ1-6; D unresolved. Germline-derived CDR1 and CDR2 are MNHEY and SVGAGI. The CDR3 has 14 residues. V lost 6 bases and J 2 bases, leaving 8 bases between the germline ends. The CDR3 region has the DNA TGTGCCAGCAGCCTTCGGACCTATAATTCACCCCTCCACTTT. Its translation is CASSLRTYNSPLHF.